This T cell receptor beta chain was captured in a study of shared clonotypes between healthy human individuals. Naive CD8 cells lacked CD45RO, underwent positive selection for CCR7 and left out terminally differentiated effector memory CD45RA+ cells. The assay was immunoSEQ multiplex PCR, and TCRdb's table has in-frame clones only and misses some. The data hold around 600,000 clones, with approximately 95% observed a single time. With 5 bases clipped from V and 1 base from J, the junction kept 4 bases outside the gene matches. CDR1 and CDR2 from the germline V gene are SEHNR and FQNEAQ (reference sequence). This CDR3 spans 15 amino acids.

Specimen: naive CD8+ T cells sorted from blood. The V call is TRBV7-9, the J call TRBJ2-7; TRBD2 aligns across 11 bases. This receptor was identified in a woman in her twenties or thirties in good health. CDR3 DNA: TGTGCCAGCAGCCCGACTAGCGGGATATCCTACGAGCAGTACTTC. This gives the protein CASSPTSGISYEQYF.